This record looks at one T cell receptor (beta chain) sequence and its context. The antigen is not known. The data stem from a study of T cell responses to AZD1222 COVID-19 vaccine. Findings and caveats of the study: Spike-wide coverage was observed for vaccine-associated CD4 TCRs, with dominant responses at 160-218 and 743-854. The donors showed a predominance of white British ancestry and of females, with possible underestimation of clonal diversity.

Profiling relied on immunoSEQ multiplex PCR, and the TCRdb table lists in-frame clones only, not all of them. Here the sample spans 85,000 to 130,000 clones, about 86% being singletons. The germline gives CDR1 SGHRS, CDR2 YFSETQ. V was pared by 4 bases and J by 6 bases, with 11 bases of the junction left unmatched. The CDR3 totals 16 residues. The sequence was collected from an adult in good health. This specimen was peripheral blood, taken on day 0 of AZD1222 vaccination. This chain connects TRBV5-1 to TRBJ2-2; 8 bases align to TRBD2. The chain's CDR3 is CASSGRGTSPPGELFF. In nucleotides, the CDR3 is TGCGCCAGCAGCGGGCGAGGGACTAGTCCCCCCGGGGAGCTGTTTTTT.